The text below deals with one T cell receptor beta chain. The use of a sample-barcoded 5' primer and a J-beta primer mix characterized a second PCR of 7 to 11 cycles. A 12-random-nucleotide template-switch adaptor tagged each cDNA molecule. TCRdb reprocessed the 5' RACE reads via MiXCR and lists one record per CDR3 protein. The table includes about 680,000 distinct CDR3 sequences, around 49% detected once. The sample belongs to a study of blood T cells in healthy people across ages. All donors came from Russia, were Caucasian and healthy, and spanned ages roughly 6 to 100. The CDR3 is 15 residues long. Trimming removed 4 bases from V and 6 bases from J; junction bases left unmatched: 7. The germline CDR1 and CDR2 sequences are SGHTA and FQGTGA.

The chain links TRBV7-3 to TRBJ2-3; TRBD2 matches at 10 bases. The origin of this receptor is a woman aged 60-70 years in good health. The material sequenced was blood. DNA of the CDR3: TGTGCCAGCAGCTGGCTAGCGGGAGACCCGGATACGCAGTATTTT. This translates into CASSWLAGDPDTQYF. Variable domain in full (rest from reference TRBV7-3 and TRBJ2-3): GAGVSQTPSNKVTEKGKYVELRCDPISGHTALYWYRQSLGQGPEFLIYFQGTGAADDSGLPNDRFFAVRPEGSVSTLKIQRTERGDSAVYLCASSWLAGDPDTQYFGPGTRLTVL.